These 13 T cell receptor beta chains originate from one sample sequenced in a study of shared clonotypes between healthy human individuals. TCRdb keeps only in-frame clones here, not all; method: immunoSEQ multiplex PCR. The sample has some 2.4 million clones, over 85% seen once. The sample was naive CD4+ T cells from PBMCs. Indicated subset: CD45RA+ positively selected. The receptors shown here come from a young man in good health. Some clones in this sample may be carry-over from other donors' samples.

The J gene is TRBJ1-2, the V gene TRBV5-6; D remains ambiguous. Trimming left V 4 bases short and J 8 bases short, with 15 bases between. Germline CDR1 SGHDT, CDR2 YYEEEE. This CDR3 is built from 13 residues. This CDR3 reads CASSPAGSGGYTF. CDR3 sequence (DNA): TGTGCCAGCAGCCCCGCGGGGTCTGGGGGCTACACCTTC.

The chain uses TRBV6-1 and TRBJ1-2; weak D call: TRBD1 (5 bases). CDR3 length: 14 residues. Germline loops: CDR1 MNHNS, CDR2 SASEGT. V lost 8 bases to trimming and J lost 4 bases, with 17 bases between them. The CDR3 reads CASGSAGAIYGYTF. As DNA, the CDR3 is TGTGCCAGCGGCTCTGCCGGGGCCATCTATGGCTACACCTTC.

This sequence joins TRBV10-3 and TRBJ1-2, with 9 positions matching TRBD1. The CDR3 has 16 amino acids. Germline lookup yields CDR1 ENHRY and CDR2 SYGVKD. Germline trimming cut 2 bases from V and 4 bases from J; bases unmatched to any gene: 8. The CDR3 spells CAISERQGESGYGYTF. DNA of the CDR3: TGTGCCATCAGTGAGCGACAGGGGGAATCGGGCTATGGCTACACCTTC.

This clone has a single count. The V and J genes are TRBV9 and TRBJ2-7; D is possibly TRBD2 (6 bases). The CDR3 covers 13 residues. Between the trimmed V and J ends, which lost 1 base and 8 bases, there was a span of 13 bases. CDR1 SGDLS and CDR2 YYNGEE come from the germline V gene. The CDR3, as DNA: TGTGCCAGCAGCGTACGGCCGGGAGACAAGCAGTACTTC. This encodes CASSVRPGDKQYF.

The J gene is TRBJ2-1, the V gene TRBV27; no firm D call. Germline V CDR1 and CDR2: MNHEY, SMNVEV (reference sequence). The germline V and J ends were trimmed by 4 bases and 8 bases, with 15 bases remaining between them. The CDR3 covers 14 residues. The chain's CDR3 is CASSSSWAVDEQFF. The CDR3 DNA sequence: TGTGCCAGCAGTTCCAGTTGGGCGGTGGATGAGCAGTTCTTC.

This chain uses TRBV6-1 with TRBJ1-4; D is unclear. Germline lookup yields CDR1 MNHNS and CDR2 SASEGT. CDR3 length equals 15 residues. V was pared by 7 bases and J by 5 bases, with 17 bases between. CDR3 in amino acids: CASTLVSGVNEKLFF. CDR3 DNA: TGTGCCAGCACTTTGGTCTCGGGTGTCAATGAAAAACTGTTTTTT.

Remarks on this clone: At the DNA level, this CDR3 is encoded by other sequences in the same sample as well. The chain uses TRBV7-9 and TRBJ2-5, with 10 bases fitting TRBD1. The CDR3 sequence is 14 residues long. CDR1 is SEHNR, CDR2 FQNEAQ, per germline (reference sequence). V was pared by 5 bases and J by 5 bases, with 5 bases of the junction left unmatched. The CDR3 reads CASSLRTGGETQYF. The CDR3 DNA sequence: TGTGCCAGCAGCCTCCGGACAGGGGGGGAGACCCAGTACTTC.

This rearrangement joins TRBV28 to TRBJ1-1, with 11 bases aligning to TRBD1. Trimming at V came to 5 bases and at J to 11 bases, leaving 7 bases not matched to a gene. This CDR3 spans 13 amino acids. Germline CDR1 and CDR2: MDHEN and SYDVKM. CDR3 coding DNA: TGTGCCAGCAGTGAGGGACAGGGGGTTCAGGCTTTCTTT. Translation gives CASSEGQGVQAFF.

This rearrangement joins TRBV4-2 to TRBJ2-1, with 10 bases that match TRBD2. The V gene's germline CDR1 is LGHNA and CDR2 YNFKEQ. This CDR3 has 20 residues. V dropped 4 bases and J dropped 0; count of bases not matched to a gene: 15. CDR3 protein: CASSLGTRLAGKGSYNEQFF. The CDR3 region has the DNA TGTGCCAGCAGCCTTGGCACGAGACTAGCGGGTAAGGGCTCCTACAATGAGCAGTTCTTC.

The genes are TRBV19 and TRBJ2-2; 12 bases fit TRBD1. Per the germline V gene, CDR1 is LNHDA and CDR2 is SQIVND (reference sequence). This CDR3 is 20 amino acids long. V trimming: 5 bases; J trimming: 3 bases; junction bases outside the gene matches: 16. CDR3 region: CASSLVPGQGARRYTGELFF. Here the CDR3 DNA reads TGTGCCAGTAGTCTCGTCCCGGGACAGGGGGCGAGGAGGTACACCGGGGAGCTGTTTTTT.

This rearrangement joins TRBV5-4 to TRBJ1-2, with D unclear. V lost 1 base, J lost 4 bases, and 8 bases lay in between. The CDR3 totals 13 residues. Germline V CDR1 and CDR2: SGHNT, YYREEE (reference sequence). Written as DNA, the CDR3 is TGTGCCAGCAGCTTGCCGAACGGCTATGGCTACACCTTC. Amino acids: CASSLPNGYGYTF.

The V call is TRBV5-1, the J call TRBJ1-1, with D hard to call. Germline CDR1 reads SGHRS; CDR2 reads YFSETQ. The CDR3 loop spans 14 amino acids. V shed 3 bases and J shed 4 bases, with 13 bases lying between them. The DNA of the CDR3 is TGCGCCAGCAGCTCTGAAGGAGGGCCCACTGAAGCTTTCTTT. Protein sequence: CASSSEGGPTEAFF. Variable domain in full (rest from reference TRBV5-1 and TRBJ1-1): KAGVTQTPRYLIKTRGQQVTLSCSPISGHRSVSWYQQTPGQGLQFLFEYFSETQRNKGNFPGRFSGRQFSNSRSEMNVSTLELGDSALYLCASSSEGGPTEAFFGQGTRLTVV.

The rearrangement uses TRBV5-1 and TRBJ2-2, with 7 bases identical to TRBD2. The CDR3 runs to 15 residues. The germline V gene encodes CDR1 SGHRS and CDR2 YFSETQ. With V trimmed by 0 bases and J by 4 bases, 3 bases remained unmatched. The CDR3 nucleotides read TGCGCCAGCAGCTTGGAAACTAGCGCCACCGGGGAGCTGTTTTTT. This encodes CASSLETSATGELFF.